This TCR beta chain derives from a study of CD8+ T cells in alopecia areata. For the study at large: Those patients who were treated received oral tofacitinib, which was given at 5 to 10 mg twice daily for moderate-to-severe alopecia areata. Overall study findings and caveats: In blood and scalp, many expanded lesional clones persisted during tofacitinib.

Comments on this clone: Its antigen is unknown.

Treatment given: oral pan-JAK inhibitor, 5-10 mg twice daily. Researchers took lesional scalp punch biopsies and peripheral blood from people who were alopecia areata patients. Starting from PBMCs, sorting isolated CD4+ and CD8+ T cells. The length of the CDR3 is 14 residues. Germline loops: CDR1 SGHTA, CDR2 FQGNSA. Germline trimming cut 3 bases from V and 0 bases from J; bases unmatched to any gene: 1. Extracted RNA was reverse transcribed into cDNA, the sequencing template. Sequencing was performed with immunoSEQ multiplex PCR; in TCRdb, only in-frame clones are kept and a portion is missing. The sample has 200,000 to 250,000 clones; less than 65% are singletons.

The V and J genes are TRBV7-2 and TRBJ2-5, with TRBD2 identical over 7 bases. Here the sequenced sample was CD4+ T cells sorted from blood, taken at week 4, from a patient treated with tofacitinib. The clonotype comes from a human donor with alopecia areata. The chain's CDR3 is CASSLGLHQETQYF. For the CDR3, the DNA is TGTGCCAGCAGCTTGGGACTACACCAAGAGACCCAGTACTTC.